The rows below give T cell receptor beta chains drawn from one sample of a study of memory CD4+ T cells and cytomegalovirus serostatus. Data came from immunoSEQ multiplex PCR; TCRdb stores just in-frame clones and leaves some out. Of about 43,000 clones in the sample, 60% to 85% are singletons; the top ten hold under 0.7%. The sample taken for sequencing was memory CD4+ T cells from blood. Every receptor here comes from an adult in good health and CMV-seronegative. Both conserved end residues are part of each CDR3. Each record gives: V gene, CDR3 protein.

>TRBV7-2
CASSLVTGGGSPLHF
>TRBV18
CASSPISGAGDAATNEKLFF
>TRBV7-9
CASSPIGTQGLYEQYF
>TRBV14
CASSRVGSGANVLTF
>TRBV21-1
CASSKDWFGDSDLVGSYEQYF
>TRBV10-2
CASSGVGDTPNPVFEQYF
>TRBV2
CASSSGAGSGNTIYF
>TRBV30
CAWISQATYYGYTF
>TRBV5-1
CASSADITGGYGYTF
>TRBV5-6
CASSLQTGPSTDTQYF
>TRBV30
CAYAQGQGAYNEQFF
>TRBV15
CATRGPPPSNQFF
>TRBV7-2
CASSLEGSSYNEQFF
>TRBV5-6
CASSLASPEKLFF
>TRBV14
CASSLAESSGEKLFF
>TRBV2
CASNTHKHEQYF
>TRBV5-8
CASSWATGATGELFF
>TRBV4-1
CASSQDSPSDTEAFF
>TRBV15
CATSRDRSPLHF
>TRBV13
CASSFDPNTEAFF
>TRBV19
CASRQGFRSDTQYF
>TRBV15
CATSRGGRGETQYF
>TRBV7-3
CASSVGTNEAFF
>TRBV7-9
CASTGGVDQPQHF
>TRBV25-1
CASSADRDTGELFF
>TRBV7-2
CASSFSGTGLHEQYF